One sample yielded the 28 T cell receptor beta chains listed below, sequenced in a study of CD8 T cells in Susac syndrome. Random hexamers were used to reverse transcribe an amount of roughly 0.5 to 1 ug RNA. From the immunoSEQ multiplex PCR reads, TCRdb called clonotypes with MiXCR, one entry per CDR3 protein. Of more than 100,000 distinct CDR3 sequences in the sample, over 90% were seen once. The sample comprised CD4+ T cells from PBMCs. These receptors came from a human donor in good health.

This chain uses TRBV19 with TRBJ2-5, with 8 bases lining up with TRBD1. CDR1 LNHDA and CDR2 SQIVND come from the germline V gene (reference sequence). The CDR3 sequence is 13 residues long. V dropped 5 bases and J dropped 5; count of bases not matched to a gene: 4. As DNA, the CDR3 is TGTGCCAGTAGTGGACAGGGAAGTGAGACCCAGTACTTC. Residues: CASSGQGSETQYF.

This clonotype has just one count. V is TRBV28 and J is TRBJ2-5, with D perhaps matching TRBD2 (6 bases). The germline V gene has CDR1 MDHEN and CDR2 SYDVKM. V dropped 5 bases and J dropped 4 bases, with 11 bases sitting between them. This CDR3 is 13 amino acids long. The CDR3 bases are TGTGCCAGCAGTCCTTCTAGCGTAGAGACCCAGTACTTC. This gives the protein CASSPSSVETQYF.

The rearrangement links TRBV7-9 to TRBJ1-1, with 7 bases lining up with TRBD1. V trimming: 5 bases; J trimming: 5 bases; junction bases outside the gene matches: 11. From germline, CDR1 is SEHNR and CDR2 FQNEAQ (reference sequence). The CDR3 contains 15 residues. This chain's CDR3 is CASSPLGRGETEAFF. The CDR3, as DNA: TGTGCCAGCAGCCCCCTCGGCAGGGGGGAAACTGAAGCTTTCTTT.

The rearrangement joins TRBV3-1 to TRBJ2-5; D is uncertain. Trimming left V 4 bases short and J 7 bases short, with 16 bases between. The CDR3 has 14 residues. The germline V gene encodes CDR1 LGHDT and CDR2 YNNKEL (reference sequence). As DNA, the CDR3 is TGTGCCAGCAGCCCATTAGGGCGAGCCGGGACCCAGTACTTC. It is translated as CASSPLGRAGTQYF.

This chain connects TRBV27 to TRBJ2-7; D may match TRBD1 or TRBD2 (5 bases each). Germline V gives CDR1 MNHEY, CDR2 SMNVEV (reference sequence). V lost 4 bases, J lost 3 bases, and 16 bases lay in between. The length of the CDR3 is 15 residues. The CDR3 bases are TGTGCCAGCAGTTCCTCCGGGACGGTTAACTACGAGCAGTACTTC. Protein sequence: CASSSSGTVNYEQYF.

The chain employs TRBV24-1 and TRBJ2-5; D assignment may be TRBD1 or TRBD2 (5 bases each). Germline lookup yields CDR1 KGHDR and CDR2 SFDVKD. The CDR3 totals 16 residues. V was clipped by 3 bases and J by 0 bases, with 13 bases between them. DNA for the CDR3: TGTGCCACCAGTGATGGGACCGTTCGGTACCAAGAGACCCAGTACTTC. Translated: CATSDGTVRYQETQYF.

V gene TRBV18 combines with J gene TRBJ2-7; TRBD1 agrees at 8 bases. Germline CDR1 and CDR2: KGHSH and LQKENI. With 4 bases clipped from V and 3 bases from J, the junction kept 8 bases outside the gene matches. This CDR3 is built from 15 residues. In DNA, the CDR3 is TGTGCCAGCTCACTAGGACAGGGCAACGGCTACGAGCAGTACTTC. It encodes CASSLGQGNGYEQYF.

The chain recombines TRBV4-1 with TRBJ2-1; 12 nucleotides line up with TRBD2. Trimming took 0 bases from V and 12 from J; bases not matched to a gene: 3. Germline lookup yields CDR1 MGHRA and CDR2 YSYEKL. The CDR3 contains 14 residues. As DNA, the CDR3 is TGCGCCAGCAGCCAAGAGGCTAGCGGGAGGGCGCAGTTCTTC. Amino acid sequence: CASSQEASGRAQFF.

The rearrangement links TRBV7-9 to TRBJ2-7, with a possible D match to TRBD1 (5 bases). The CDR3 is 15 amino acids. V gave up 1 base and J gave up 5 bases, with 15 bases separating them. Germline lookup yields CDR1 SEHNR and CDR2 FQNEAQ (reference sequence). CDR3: CASSLVGRATHEQYF. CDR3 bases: TGTGCCAGCAGCTTAGTTGGCAGGGCAACCCACGAGCAGTACTTC.

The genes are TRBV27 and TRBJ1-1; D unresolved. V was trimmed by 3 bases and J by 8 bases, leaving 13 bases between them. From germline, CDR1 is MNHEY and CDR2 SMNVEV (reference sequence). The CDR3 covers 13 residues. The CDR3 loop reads CASSFLGSLEAFF. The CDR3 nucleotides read TGTGCCAGCAGTTTCTTAGGCAGCCTAGAAGCTTTCTTT.

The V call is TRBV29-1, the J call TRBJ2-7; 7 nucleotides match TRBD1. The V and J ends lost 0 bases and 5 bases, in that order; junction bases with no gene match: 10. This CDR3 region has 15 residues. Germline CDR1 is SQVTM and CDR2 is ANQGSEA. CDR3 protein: CSVEESKGARDEQYF. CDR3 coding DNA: TGCAGCGTTGAAGAGAGTAAGGGGGCGCGCGACGAGCAGTACTTC.

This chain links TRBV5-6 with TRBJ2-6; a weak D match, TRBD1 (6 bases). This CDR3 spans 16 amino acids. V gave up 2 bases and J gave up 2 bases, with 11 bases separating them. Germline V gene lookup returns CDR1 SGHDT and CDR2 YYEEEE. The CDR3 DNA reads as TGTGCCAGCAGCTTCGCAGGGGCGCCTGGGGCCAACGTCCTGACTTTC. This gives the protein CASSFAGAPGANVLTF.

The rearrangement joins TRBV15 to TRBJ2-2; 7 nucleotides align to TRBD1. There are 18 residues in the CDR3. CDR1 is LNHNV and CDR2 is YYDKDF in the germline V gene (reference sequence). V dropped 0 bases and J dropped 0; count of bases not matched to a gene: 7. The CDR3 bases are TGTGCCACCAGCAGAGACTCAGGGGGTTTTTCGAACACCGGGGAGCTGTTTTTT. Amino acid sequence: CATSRDSGGFSNTGELFF.

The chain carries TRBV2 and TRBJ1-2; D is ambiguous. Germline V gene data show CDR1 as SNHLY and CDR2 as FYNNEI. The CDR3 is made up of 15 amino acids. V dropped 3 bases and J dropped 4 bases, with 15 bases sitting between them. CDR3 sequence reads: CASSEAGLGFYGYTF. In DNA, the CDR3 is TGTGCCAGCAGTGAGGCGGGATTAGGGTTCTATGGCTACACCTTC. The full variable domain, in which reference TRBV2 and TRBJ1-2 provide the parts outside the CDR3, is EPEVTQTPSHQVTQMGQEVILRCVPISNHLYFYWYRQILGQKVEFLVSFYNNEISEKSEIFDDQFSVERPDGSNFTLKIRSTKLEDSAMYFCASSEAGLGFYGYTFGSGTRLTVV.

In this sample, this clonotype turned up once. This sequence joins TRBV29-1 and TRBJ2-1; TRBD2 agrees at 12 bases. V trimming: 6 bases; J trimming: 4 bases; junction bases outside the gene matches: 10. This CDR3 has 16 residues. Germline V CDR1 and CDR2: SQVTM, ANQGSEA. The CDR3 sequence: CSVKPGTSGYYNEQFF. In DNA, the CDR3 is TGCAGCGTGAAACCCGGGACTAGCGGGTATTACAATGAGCAGTTCTTC.

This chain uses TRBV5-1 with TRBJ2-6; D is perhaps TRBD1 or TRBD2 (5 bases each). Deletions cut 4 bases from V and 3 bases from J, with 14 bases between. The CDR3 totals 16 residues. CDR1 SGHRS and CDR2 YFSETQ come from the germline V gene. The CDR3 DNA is TGCGCCAGCAGCCGAGGGACGGCTGGTGGGGCCAACGTCCTGACTTTC. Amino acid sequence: CASSRGTAGGANVLTF. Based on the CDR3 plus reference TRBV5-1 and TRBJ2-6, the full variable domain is KAGVTQTPRYLIKTRGQQVTLSCSPISGHRSVSWYQQTPGQGLQFLFEYFSETQRNKGNFPGRFSGRQFSNSRSEMNVSTLELGDSALYLCASSRGTAGGANVLTFGAGSRLTVL.

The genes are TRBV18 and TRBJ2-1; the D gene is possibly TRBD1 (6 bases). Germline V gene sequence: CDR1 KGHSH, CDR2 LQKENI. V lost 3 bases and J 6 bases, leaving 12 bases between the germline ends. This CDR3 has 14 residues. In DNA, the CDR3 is TGTGCCAGCTCACCGGATTTACAGGGCAATGAGCAGTTCTTC. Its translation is CASSPDLQGNEQFF.

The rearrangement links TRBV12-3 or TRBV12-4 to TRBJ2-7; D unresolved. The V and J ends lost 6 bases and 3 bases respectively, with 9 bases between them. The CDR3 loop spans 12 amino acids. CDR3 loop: CASSHGDYEQYF. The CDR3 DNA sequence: TGTGCCAGCAGCCATGGAGACTACGAGCAGTACTTC.

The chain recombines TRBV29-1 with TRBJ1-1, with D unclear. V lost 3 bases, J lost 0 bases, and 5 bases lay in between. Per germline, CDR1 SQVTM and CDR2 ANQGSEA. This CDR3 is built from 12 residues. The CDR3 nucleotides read TGCAGCGTTGATACGGTGAACACTGAAGCTTTCTTT. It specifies CSVDTVNTEAFF.

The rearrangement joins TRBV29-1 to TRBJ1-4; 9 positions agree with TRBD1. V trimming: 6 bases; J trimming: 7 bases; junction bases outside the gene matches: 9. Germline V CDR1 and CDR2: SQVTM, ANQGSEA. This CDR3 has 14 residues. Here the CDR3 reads CSVATGQGGEKLFF. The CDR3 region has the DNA TGCAGCGTCGCCACGGGACAGGGAGGTGAAAAACTGTTTTTT.

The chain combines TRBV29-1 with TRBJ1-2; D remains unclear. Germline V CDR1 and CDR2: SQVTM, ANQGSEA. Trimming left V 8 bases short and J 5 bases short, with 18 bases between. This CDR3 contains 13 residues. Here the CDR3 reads CSSSEGDMYGYTF. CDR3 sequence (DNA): TGCAGCTCCAGTGAGGGTGATATGTATGGCTACACCTTC.

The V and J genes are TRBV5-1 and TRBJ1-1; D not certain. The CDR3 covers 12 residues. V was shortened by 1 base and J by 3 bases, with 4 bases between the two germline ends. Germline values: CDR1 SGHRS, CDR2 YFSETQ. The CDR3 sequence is CASSLLDTEAFF. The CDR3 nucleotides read TGCGCCAGCAGCTTGTTAGACACTGAAGCTTTCTTT. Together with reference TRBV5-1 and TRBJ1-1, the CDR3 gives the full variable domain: KAGVTQTPRYLIKTRGQQVTLSCSPISGHRSVSWYQQTPGQGLQFLFEYFSETQRNKGNFPGRFSGRQFSNSRSEMNVSTLELGDSALYLCASSLLDTEAFFGQGTRLTVV.

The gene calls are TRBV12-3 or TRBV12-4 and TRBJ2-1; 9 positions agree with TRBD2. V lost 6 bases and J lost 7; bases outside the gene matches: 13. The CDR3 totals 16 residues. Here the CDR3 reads CASSPGGLAGQNEQFF. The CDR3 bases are TGTGCCAGCAGCCCCGGTGGTCTAGCGGGACAAAATGAGCAGTTCTTC.

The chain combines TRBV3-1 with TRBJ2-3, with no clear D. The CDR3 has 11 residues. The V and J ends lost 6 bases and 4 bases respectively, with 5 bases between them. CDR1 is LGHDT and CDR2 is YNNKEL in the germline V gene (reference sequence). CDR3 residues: CASRLADTQYF. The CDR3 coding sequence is TGTGCCAGCAGACTCGCAGATACGCAGTATTTT.

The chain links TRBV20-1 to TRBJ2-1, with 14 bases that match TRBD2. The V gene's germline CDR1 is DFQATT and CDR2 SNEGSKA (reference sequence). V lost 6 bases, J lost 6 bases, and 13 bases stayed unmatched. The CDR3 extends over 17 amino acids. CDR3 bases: TGCAGTGCCCCGACGACTAGCGGGAGGGCCCTGATCAATGAGCAGTTCTTC. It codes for CSAPTTSGRALINEQFF.

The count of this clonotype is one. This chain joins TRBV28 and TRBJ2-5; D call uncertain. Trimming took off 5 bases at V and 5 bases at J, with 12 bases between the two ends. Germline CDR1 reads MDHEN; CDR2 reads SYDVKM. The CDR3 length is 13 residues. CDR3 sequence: CASSPPLWETQYF. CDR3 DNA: TGTGCCAGCAGTCCCCCGCTTTGGGAGACCCAGTACTTC.

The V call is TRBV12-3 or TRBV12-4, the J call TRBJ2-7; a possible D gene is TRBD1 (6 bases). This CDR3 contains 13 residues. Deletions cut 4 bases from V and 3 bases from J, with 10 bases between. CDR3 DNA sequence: TGTGCCAGCAGTTCCGCAGGGGTCTACGAGCAGTACTTC. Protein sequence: CASSSAGVYEQYF.

CDR3 DNA: TGCAGTGAGGAGGGTGTAGCCAAAAACATTCAGTACTTC. It codes for CSEEGVAKNIQYF. This sequence joins TRBV20-1 and TRBJ2-4; D might be TRBD2 (6 bases). CDR3 length: 13 amino acids. Germline CDR1 DFQATT, CDR2 SNEGSKA (reference sequence). Trimming left V 7 bases short and J 0 bases short, with 10 bases between.